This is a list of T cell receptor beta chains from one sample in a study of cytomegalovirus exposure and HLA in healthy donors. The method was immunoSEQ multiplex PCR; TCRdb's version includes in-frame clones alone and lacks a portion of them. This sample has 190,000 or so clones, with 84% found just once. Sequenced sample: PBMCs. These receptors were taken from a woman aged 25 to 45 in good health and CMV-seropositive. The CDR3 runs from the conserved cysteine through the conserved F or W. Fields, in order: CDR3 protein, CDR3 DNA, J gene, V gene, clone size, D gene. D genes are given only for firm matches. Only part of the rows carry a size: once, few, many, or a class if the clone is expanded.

CDR3: CASSFLGSSSEQFF
DNA: TGTGCCAGCAGCTTTTTGGGCTCCTCCAGTGAGCAGTTCTTC
J: TRBJ2-1
V: TRBV7-2
size: NA
D: NA

CDR3: CAWSVLSTGDTEAFF
DNA: TGTGCCTGGAGTGTACTGTCCACAGGGGACACTGAAGCTTTCTTT
J: TRBJ1-1
V: TRBV30
size: NA
D: TRBD1

CDR3: CASSWGTSGNSYEQYF
DNA: TGTGCCAGCAGCTGGGGGACTAGCGGGAACTCCTACGAGCAGTACTTC
J: TRBJ2-7
V: TRBV11-1
size: NA
D: TRBD2

CDR3: CASSLTGREDGELFF
DNA: TGTGCCAGCAGCCTGACAGGGCGCGAGGACGGGGAGCTGTTTTTT
J: TRBJ2-2
V: TRBV9
size: NA
D: TRBD1

CDR3: CASSLGVGTPLEEPQHF
DNA: TGCGCCAGCAGCTTAGGAGTAGGGACACCACTCGAGGAGCCCCAGCATTTT
J: TRBJ1-5
V: TRBV5-1
size: once
D: NA

CDR3: CATRTLASSYNEQFF
DNA: TGTGCCACCAGGACTCTAGCAAGCTCCTACAATGAGCAGTTCTTC
J: TRBJ2-1
V: TRBV15
size: NA
D: NA

CDR3: CASSLLREDTEAFF
DNA: TGTGCCAGCAGTCTACTACGTGAAGACACTGAAGCTTTCTTT
J: TRBJ1-1
V: TRBV28
size: NA
D: NA

CDR3: CASSDSSVGLYNEQFF
DNA: TGTGCCAGCAGTGACTCTAGCGTGGGCCTATACAATGAGCAGTTCTTC
J: TRBJ2-1
V: TRBV2
size: once
D: NA

CDR3: CSARQGTEAFF
DNA: TGCAGTGCTAGACAGGGCACTGAAGCTTTCTTT
J: TRBJ1-1
V: TRBV20-1
size: few
D: NA

CDR3: CASSYSPKQTNTEAFF
DNA: TGTGCCAGCAGTTACTCTCCCAAACAAACCAACACTGAAGCTTTCTTT
J: TRBJ1-1
V: TRBV6-5
size: NA
D: NA

CDR3: CASSLAGGSPYNEQFF
DNA: TGCGCCAGCAGCTTGGCCGGTGGGAGTCCCTACAATGAGCAGTTCTTC
J: TRBJ2-1
V: TRBV5-1
size: NA
D: NA

CDR3: CASSRTGTGVVHGYTF
DNA: TGTGCCAGCAGTAGAACCGGGACAGGGGTGGTACATGGCTACACCTTC
J: TRBJ1-2
V: TRBV2
size: few
D: TRBD1

CDR3: CASSIGDQGLEQYF
DNA: TGTGCCAGTAGTATCGGAGACCAGGGTCTCGAGCAGTACTTC
J: TRBJ2-7
V: TRBV19
size: NA
D: NA

CDR3: CASKREWDNEQFF
DNA: TGTGCCAGCAAACGGGAATGGGACAATGAGCAGTTCTTC
J: TRBJ2-1
V: TRBV6-5
size: NA
D: NA

CDR3: CASSLTPTGMDGYTF
DNA: TGTGCCAGCAGCTTAACCCCGACAGGGATGGATGGCTACACCTTC
J: TRBJ1-2
V: TRBV7-3
size: NA
D: TRBD1

CDR3: CASSKPQGSAGNTIYF
DNA: TGTGCCAGCAGCAAACCACAGGGGTCAGCTGGAAACACCATATATTTT
J: TRBJ1-3
V: TRBV5-6
size: NA
D: TRBD1

CDR3: CASSPIAGENTGELFF
DNA: TGTGCCAGCTCCCCAATAGCGGGAGAGAACACCGGGGAGCTGTTTTTT
J: TRBJ2-2
V: TRBV18
size: NA
D: TRBD2

CDR3: CASSLDPTGYETYEQYF
DNA: TGCGCCAGCAGCCTAGACCCTACAGGGTACGAGACCTACGAGCAGTACTTC
J: TRBJ2-7
V: TRBV5-1
size: NA
D: NA

CDR3: CASSVRPSGSKYEQFF
DNA: TGCGCCAGCAGCGTCCGTCCTAGCGGGAGTAAGTATGAGCAGTTCTTC
J: TRBJ2-1
V: TRBV5-1
size: NA
D: TRBD2

CDR3: CASSVDRDLEKLFF
DNA: TGTGCCAGCAGTGTAGACAGGGACCTTGAAAAACTGTTTTTT
J: TRBJ1-4
V: TRBV2
size: NA
D: TRBD1

CDR3: CASSELGQGTEAFF
DNA: TGTGCCAGCAGTGAACTGGGGCAGGGCACTGAAGCTTTCTTT
J: TRBJ1-1
V: TRBV25-1
size: NA
D: NA

CDR3: CASNPGASGGTQYF
DNA: TGTGCCAGCAACCCCGGGGCTAGCGGGGGGACCCAGTACTTC
J: TRBJ2-5
V: TRBV6-5
size: NA
D: TRBD2

CDR3: CASSPAGTDSYEQYF
DNA: TGTGCCAGCTCACCCGCCGGGACTGATTCCTACGAGCAGTACTTC
J: TRBJ2-7
V: TRBV18
size: NA
D: NA

CDR3: CASSAQVNQPQHF
DNA: TGTGCCAGCAGTGCCCAGGTGAATCAGCCCCAGCATTTT
J: TRBJ1-5
V: TRBV25-1
size: NA
D: NA

CDR3: CASTQQGYNYGYTF
DNA: TGTGCCAGCACCCAACAGGGGTACAACTATGGCTACACCTTC
J: TRBJ1-2
V: TRBV28
size: NA
D: TRBD1

CDR3: CASSPETGEVGNTIYF
DNA: TGTGCCAGCAGCCCCGAAACTGGAGAAGTAGGAAACACCATATATTTT
J: TRBJ1-3
V: TRBV4-2
size: once
D: NA

CDR3: CASSGTSGTRTQYF
DNA: TGTGCCAGCAGTGGGACTAGCGGCACACGTACCCAGTACTTC
J: TRBJ2-5
V: TRBV2
size: NA
D: TRBD2

CDR3: CAISEGRYEQYF
DNA: TGTGCCATCAGTGAGGGGCGTTACGAGCAGTACTTC
J: TRBJ2-7
V: TRBV10-3
size: NA
D: NA

CDR3: CASSIDQNRGGGYTF
DNA: TGTGCCAGTAGTATAGATCAGAACAGGGGCGGCGGCTACACCTTC
J: TRBJ1-2
V: TRBV19
size: NA
D: TRBD1

CDR3: CASSYPGSVEQYF
DNA: TGTGCCAGCAGTTACCCAGGGTCGGTCGAGCAGTACTTC
J: TRBJ2-7
V: TRBV6-5
size: NA
D: NA

CDR3: CASSSQTVFGGYTF
DNA: TGTGCCAGCAGTTCCCAAACAGTATTCGGTGGCTACACCTTC
J: TRBJ1-2
V: TRBV28
size: NA
D: NA

CDR3: CASSTGLFGRSNTEAFF
DNA: TGTGCCAGCAGCACGGGGTTATTTGGCAGGTCCAACACTGAAGCTTTCTTT
J: TRBJ1-1
V: TRBV7-9
size: few
D: NA

CDR3: CASRESLYEQYF
DNA: TGTGCCAGCAGGGAGTCCCTCTACGAGCAGTACTTC
J: TRBJ2-7
V: TRBV28
size: few
D: NA

CDR3: CASSRDRNTDTQYF
DNA: TGTGCCAGCAGCCGGGACAGGAACACAGATACGCAGTATTTT
J: TRBJ2-3
V: TRBV5-4
size: NA
D: TRBD1

CDR3: CASSFSTGSYEQYF
DNA: TGTGCCAGCAGCTTTTCCACAGGGTCCTACGAGCAGTACTTC
J: TRBJ2-7
V: TRBV7-2
size: few
D: NA

CDR3: CASVEGVKGYTF
DNA: TGTGCCAGCGTAGAGGGGGTAAAGGGCTACACCTTC
J: TRBJ1-2
V: TRBV28
size: NA
D: NA

CDR3: CASSQESWPVSEQYF
DNA: TGCGCCAGCAGCCAAGAAAGTTGGCCAGTCTCCGAGCAGTACTTC
J: TRBJ2-7
V: TRBV4-1
size: NA
D: NA

CDR3: CASSTAYGADTQYF
DNA: TGTGCCAGCAGCACGGCCTACGGGGCAGATACGCAGTATTTT
J: TRBJ2-3
V: TRBV27
size: NA
D: NA

CDR3: CASSVQAGAVEQYF
DNA: TGTGCCAGCAGCGTACAAGCGGGAGCAGTCGAGCAGTACTTC
J: TRBJ2-7
V: TRBV9
size: once
D: TRBD2

CDR3: CASSIRGQSNTEAFF
DNA: TGTGCCAGTAGTATCCGGGGTCAATCGAACACTGAAGCTTTCTTT
J: TRBJ1-1
V: TRBV19
size: NA
D: NA

CDR3: CASGHRGSSNQPQHF
DNA: TGTGCCAGCGGACATCGAGGAAGTTCTAATCAGCCCCAGCATTTT
J: TRBJ1-5
V: TRBV6-1
size: NA
D: NA

CDR3: CASSLKGGGGGPHGYTF
DNA: TGTGCCAGCAGCTTAAAGGGAGGCGGAGGGGGCCCTCATGGCTACACCTTC
J: TRBJ1-2
V: TRBV7-6
size: NA
D: TRBD1

CDR3: CASRGQGAYEQYF
DNA: TGTGCCAGCAGGGGACAGGGAGCCTACGAGCAGTACTTC
J: TRBJ2-7
V: TRBV2
size: NA
D: TRBD1

CDR3: CSVEDSIPGQGWNTQYF
DNA: TGCAGCGTTGAAGATAGTATTCCGGGACAGGGGTGGAATACGCAGTATTTT
J: TRBJ2-3
V: TRBV29-1
size: once
D: TRBD1

CDR3: CASSLRKGASAFF
DNA: TGTGCCAGCAGTTTAAGGAAGGGAGCTTCAGCTTTCTTT
J: TRBJ1-1
V: TRBV27
size: once
D: NA

CDR3: CASRNMTQDTIYF
DNA: TGTGCCAGCAGGAATATGACTCAAGACACCATATATTTT
J: TRBJ1-3
V: TRBV25-1
size: once
D: NA

CDR3: CASRDTGALKGTEAFF
DNA: TGTGCCAGCAGGGACACAGGGGCCCTGAAGGGCACTGAAGCTTTCTTT
J: TRBJ1-1
V: TRBV4-2
size: NA
D: TRBD1

CDR3: CASTNLGLQDQPQHF
DNA: TGTGCCAGTACCAACCTTGGTCTTCAGGATCAGCCCCAGCATTTT
J: TRBJ1-5
V: TRBV19
size: NA
D: NA

CDR3: CASSFVPKTGTRNEQFF
DNA: TGTGCCAGCAGCTTTGTACCAAAGACAGGGACTAGGAATGAGCAGTTCTTC
J: TRBJ2-1
V: TRBV11-2
size: NA
D: NA

CDR3: CASPTGHGEQYF
DNA: TGTGCCAGCCCGACAGGGCATGGCGAGCAGTACTTC
J: TRBJ2-7
V: TRBV2
size: NA
D: TRBD1

CDR3: CASSLLQGAYEQYF
DNA: TGTGCCAGCTCTCTGTTGCAGGGGGCCTACGAGCAGTACTTC
J: TRBJ2-7
V: TRBV28
size: NA
D: TRBD1

CDR3: CASSLGYPLNTEAFF
DNA: TGTGCCAGCAGCTTAGGTTATCCCTTGAACACTGAAGCTTTCTTT
J: TRBJ1-1
V: TRBV7-9
size: NA
D: NA

CDR3: CAWSVLASTYNEQFF
DNA: TGTGCCTGGAGTGTACTAGCGAGTACCTACAATGAGCAGTTCTTC
J: TRBJ2-1
V: TRBV30
size: NA
D: TRBD2